Listed below are T cell receptor beta chains from one sample, sequenced in a study of early T cells in non-severe SARS-CoV-2 infection. Via MiXCR, TCRdb re-called the 5' RACE reads, giving one row per CDR3 protein. This table has approximately 35,000 distinct CDR3 sequences, 6% to 7.5% appearing once. The sequenced sample was whole blood, obtained at baseline. Source of these receptors: an adult who was a healthcare worker with PCR-confirmed SARS-CoV-2 infection or an uninfected control (not recorded which). CDR3s include the opening cysteine and the closing phenylalanine or tryptophan. A D gene is named only where the DNA matches it firmly. Size is stated for part of the rows, as once, few or many counts, or as a class when the clone is expanded.

>TRBD1|TRBJ1-4|many|TRBV20-1
CSAIGQVEKLFF
TGCAGTGCCATTGGACAGGTTGAAAAACTGTTTTTT
>TRBD2|TRBJ2-3|few|TRBV20-1
CSARAAMTQRDLSTDTQYF
TGCAGTGCTAGAGCTGCTATGACACAGCGGGACCTTAGCACAGATACGCAGTATTTT
>TRBD1|TRBJ2-5|few|TRBV28
CASSLLTGDETQYF
TGTGCCAGCAGTCTACTGACAGGGGACGAGACCCAGTACTTC
>.|TRBJ1-5|.|TRBV18
CASSGTRLGNQPQHF
TGTGCCAGCTCAGGTACAAGGCTTGGCAATCAGCCCCAGCATTTT
>TRBD1|TRBJ2-5|many|TRBV11-3
CASSLGRQGLQETQYF
TGTGCCAGCAGCTTAGGTCGACAGGGATTACAAGAGACCCAGTACTTC
>TRBD1|TRBJ2-7|.|TRBV12-3/TRBV12-4
CASSRQGAAEQYF
TGTGCCAGCAGTCGACAGGGGGCGGCCGAGCAGTACTTC
>TRBD1|TRBJ2-3|many|TRBV20-1
CSASPGQGADTQYF
TGCAGTGCTAGCCCGGGACAGGGGGCAGATACGCAGTATTTT
>TRBD2|TRBJ2-1|many|TRBV11-3
CASRTSGSYNEQFF
TGTGCCAGCAGGACTAGCGGGAGCTACAATGAGCAGTTCTTC
>.|TRBJ2-4|once|TRBV7-2
CASSLAHVNIQYF
TGTGCCAGCAGCTTAGCACATGTTAACATTCAGTACTTC
>TRBD2|TRBJ2-1|many|TRBV11-3
CASSFHHIAGGPFF
TGTGCCAGCAGCTTCCATCACATAGCGGGAGGGCCGTTCTTC
>.|TRBJ2-1|many|TRBV20-1
CSARVLYRNNNEQFF
TGCAGTGCTAGAGTCCTCTACCGCAATAACAATGAGCAGTTCTTC
>TRBD1|TRBJ2-7|few|TRBV27
CASSYKGQGYEQYF
TGTGCCAGCAGTTATAAGGGACAGGGTTACGAGCAGTACTTC